This T cell receptor (beta chain) was sequenced in a study of blood T cell repertoires in COVID-19. At the level of the study: The United States, Italy and Spain were the sources of the acute and convalescent COVID-19 samples. In each case, the material was cDNA or gDNA derived from T cells, B-cell-depleted T cells, or PBMCs.

Original data processing: Reference gene primer amplification gave estimated nucleated cell counts. Repertoires were generated with immunoSEQ multiplex PCR, while TCRdb's copy carries only in-frame clones and drops some. V and J calls and clone size are those listed in that table; D and trimming were worked out from the DNA. The sample has tens of thousands of clones, about 82% seen once. This CDR3 is 15 amino acids long. Germline lookup yields CDR1 SGHRS and CDR2 YFSETQ. V lost 4 bases, J lost 1 base, and 6 bases stayed unmatched. What was sequenced was peripheral blood. The chain employs TRBV5-1 and TRBJ1-1; TRBD1 matches 8 bases. The source of this sequence is a human donor in a cohort sampled during active COVID-19. CDR3 nucleotide sequence: TGCGCCAGCAGCGCTACCGGGACAGGGAACACTGAAGCTTTCTTT. Encoded protein: CASSATGTGNTEAFF.